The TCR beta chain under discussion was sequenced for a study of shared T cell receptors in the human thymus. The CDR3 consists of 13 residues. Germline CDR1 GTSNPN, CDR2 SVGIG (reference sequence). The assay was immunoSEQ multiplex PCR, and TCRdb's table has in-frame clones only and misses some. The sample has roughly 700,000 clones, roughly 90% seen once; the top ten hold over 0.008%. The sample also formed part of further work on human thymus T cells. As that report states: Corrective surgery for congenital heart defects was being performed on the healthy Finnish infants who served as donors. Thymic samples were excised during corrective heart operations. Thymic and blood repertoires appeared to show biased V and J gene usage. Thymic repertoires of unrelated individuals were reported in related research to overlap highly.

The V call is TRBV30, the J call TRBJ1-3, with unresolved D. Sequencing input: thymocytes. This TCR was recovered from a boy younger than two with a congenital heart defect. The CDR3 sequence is CAMVREGRNTIYF. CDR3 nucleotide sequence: TGTGCTATGGTCCGGGAAGGAAGAAACACCATATATTTT.